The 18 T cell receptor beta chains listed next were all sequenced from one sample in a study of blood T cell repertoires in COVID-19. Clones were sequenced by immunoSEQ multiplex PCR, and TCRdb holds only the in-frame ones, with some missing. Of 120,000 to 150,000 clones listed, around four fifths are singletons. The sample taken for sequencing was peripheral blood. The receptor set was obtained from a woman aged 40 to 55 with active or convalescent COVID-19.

The CDR3 bases are TGTGCCAGCAGTTTGGGGGGACAGTTTCAAGAGACCCAGTACTTC. Its translation is CASSLGGQFQETQYF. The J gene is TRBJ2-5, the V gene TRBV28; a possible D gene is TRBD1 (7 bases). The CDR3 runs to 15 residues. Germline CDR1 is MDHEN and CDR2 is SYDVKM. The V end lost 3 bases, the J end lost 2 bases, and 13 bases lay between the germline ends.

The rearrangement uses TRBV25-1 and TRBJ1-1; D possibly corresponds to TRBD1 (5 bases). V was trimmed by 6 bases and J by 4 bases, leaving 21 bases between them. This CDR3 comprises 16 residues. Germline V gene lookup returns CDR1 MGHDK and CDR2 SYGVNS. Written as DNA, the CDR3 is TGTGCCAGCAGGCCCTCGGCGGGGCAAACCGGCACTGAAGCTTTCTTT. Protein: CASRPSAGQTGTEAFF.

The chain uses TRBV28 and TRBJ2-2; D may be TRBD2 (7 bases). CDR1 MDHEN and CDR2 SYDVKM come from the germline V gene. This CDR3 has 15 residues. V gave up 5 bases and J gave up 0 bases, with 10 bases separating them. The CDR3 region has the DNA TGTGCCAGCAGTGAAGGGGGGGCGAACACCGGGGAGCTGTTTTTT. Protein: CASSEGGANTGELFF.

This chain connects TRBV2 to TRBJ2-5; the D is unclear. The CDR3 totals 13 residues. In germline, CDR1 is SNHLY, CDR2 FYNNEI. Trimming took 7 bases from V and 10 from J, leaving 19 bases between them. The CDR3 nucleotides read TGTGCCAGCATATGGGCCCCCAAGAGTGGCCAGTACTTC. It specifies CASIWAPKSGQYF.

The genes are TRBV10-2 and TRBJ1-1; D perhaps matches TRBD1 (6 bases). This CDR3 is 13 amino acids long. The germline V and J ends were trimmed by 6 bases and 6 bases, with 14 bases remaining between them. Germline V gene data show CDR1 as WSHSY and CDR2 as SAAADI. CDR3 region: CASSLGQWAEAFF. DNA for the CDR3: TGCGCCAGCAGCCTGGGACAATGGGCTGAAGCTTTCTTT.

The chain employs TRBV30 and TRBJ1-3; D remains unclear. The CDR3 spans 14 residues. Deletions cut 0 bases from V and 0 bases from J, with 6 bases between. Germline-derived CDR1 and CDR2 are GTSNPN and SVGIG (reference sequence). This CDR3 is CAWSVVGSGNTIYF. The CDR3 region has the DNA TGTGCCTGGAGTGTAGTCGGCTCTGGAAACACCATATATTTT. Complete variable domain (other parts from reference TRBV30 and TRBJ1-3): SQTIHQWPATLVQPVGSPLSLECTVEGTSNPNLYWYRQAAGRGLQLLFYSVGIGQISSEVPQNLSASRPQDRQFILSSKKLLLSDSGFYLCAWSVVGSGNTIYFGEGSWLTVV.

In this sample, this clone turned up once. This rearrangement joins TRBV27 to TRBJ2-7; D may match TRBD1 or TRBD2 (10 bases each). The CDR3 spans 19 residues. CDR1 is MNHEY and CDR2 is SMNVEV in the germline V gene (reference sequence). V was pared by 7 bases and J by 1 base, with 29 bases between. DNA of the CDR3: TGTGCCAGCAAGGGACAGGGGACCCTAAGGACTAGCGGATCCTACGAGCAGTACTTC. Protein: CASKGQGTLRTSGSYEQYF.

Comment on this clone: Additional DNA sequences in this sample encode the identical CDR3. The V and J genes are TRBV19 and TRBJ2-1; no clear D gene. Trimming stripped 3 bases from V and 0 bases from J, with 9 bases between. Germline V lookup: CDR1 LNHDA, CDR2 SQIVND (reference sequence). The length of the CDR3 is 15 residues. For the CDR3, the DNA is TGTGCCAGTAGTATCCCCGGTCCCTCCTACAATGAGCAGTTCTTC. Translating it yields CASSIPGPSYNEQFF. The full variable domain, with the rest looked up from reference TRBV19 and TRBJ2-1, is DGGITQSPKYLFRKEGQNVTLSCEQNLNHDAMYWYRQDPGQGLRLIYYSQIVNDFQKGDIAEGYSVSREKKESFPLTVTSAQKNPTAFYLCASSIPGPSYNEQFFGPGTRLTVL.

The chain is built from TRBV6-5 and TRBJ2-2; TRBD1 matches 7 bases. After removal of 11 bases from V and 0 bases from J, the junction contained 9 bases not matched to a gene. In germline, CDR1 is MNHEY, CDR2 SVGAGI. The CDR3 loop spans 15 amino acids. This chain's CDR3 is CAGLIGQANTGELFF. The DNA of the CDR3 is TGTGCCGGACTTATCGGACAGGCGAACACCGGGGAGCTGTTTTTT.

For the CDR3, the DNA is TGTGCCAGCAGCCCAGGGGTCCGCCTGCGCGGCTACACCTTC. Protein: CASSPGVRLRGYTF. V and J are TRBV5-6 and TRBJ1-2, with a possible D match to TRBD1 (6 bases). The CDR3 runs 14 residues. V lost 4 bases, J lost 8 bases, and 18 bases lay in between. Per the germline V gene, CDR1 is SGHDT and CDR2 is YYEEEE.

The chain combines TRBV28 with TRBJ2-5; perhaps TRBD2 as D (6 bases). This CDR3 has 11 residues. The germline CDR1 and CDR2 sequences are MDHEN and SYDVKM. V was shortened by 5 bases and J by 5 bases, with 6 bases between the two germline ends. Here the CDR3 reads CASSLAETQYF. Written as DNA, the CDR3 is TGTGCCAGCAGTCTAGCGGAGACCCAGTACTTC. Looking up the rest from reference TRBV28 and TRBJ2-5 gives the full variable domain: DVKVTQSSRYLVKRTGEKVFLECVQDMDHENMFWYRQDPGLGLRLIYFSYDVKMKEKGDIPEGYSVSREKKERFSLILESASTNQTSMYLCASSLAETQYFGPGTRLLVL.

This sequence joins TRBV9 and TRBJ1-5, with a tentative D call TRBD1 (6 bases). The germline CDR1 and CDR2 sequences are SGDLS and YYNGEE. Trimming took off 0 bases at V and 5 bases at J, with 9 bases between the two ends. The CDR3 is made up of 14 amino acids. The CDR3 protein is CASSVDRAHQPQHF. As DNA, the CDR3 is TGTGCCAGCAGCGTAGACAGGGCCCATCAGCCCCAGCATTTT.

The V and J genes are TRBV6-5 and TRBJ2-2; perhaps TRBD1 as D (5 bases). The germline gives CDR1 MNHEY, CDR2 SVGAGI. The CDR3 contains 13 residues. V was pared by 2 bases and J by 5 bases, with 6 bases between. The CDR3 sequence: CASSYGATGELFF. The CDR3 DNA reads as TGTGCCAGCAGTTACGGGGCGACCGGGGAGCTGTTTTTT.

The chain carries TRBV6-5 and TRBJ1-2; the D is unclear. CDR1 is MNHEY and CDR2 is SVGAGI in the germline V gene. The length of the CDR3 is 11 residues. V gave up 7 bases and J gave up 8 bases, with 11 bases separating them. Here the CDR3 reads CASMRNWGYTF. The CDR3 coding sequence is TGTGCCAGCATGAGGAATTGGGGCTACACCTTC.

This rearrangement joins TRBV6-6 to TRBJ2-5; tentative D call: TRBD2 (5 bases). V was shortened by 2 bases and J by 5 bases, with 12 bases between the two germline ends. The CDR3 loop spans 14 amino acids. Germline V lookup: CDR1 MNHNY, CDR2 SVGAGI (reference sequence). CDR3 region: CASSYPGRGETQYF. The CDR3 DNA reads TGTGCCAGCAGTTACCCGGGCCGCGGGGAGACCCAGTACTTC.

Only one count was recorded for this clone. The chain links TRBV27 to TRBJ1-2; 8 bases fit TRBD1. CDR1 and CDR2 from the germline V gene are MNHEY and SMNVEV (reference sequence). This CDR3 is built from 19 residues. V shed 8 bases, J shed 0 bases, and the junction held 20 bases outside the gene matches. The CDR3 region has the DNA TGTGCCAGCCGACTCGCGATGGCCGGGACAGGAGTCTCTAACTATGGCTACACCTTC. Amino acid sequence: CASRLAMAGTGVSNYGYTF.

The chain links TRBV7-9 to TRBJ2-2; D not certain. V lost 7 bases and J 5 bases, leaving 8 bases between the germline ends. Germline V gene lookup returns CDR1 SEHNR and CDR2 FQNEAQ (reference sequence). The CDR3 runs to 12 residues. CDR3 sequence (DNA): TGTGCCAGCACGCATCAAACCGGGGAGCTGTTTTTT. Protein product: CASTHQTGELFF.

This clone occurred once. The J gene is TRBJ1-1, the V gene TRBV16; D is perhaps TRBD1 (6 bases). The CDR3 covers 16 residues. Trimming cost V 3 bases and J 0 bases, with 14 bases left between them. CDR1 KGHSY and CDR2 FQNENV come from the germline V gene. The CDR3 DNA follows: TGTGCCAGCAGCCAGACAGGCCGTCTCATGAACACTGAAGCTTTCTTT. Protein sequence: CASSQTGRLMNTEAFF.